The T cell receptor (beta chain) described here comes from a study of OX40 agonist ivuxolimab in advanced cancers. Whole-study context: Partial responses, seen in three patients, involved one hepatocellular carcinoma and two cutaneous melanomas.

Researchers took blood at baseline, on cycle 4 day 1, and on cycle 7 day 1. This CDR3 spans 12 amino acids. V shed 5 bases and J shed 2 bases, with 5 bases lying between them. CDR1 and CDR2 from the germline V gene are ENHRY and SYGVKD. Sequencing used immunoSEQ multiplex PCR; TCRdb keeps in-frame clones, though not all of them. The table shows about 80,000 clones, with around 91% occurring only once. The receptor was derived from an adult with an advanced solid tumor such as melanoma, head and neck, liver or kidney cancer. The sample consisted of CD4+ or CD8+ T cells sorted from blood, taken in a trial of the OX40 agonist ivuxolimab. The chain uses TRBV10-3 and TRBJ2-3; no firm D call. CDR3 bases: TGTGCCATCAGTACAAACACAGATACGCAGTATTTT. As protein: CAISTNTDTQYF.